This T cell receptor beta chain was found in a study of blood T cell repertoires in COVID-19. Study-wide background: The study drew acute and convalescent COVID-19 samples from the United States, Italy and Spain.

Original processing notes: Estimated nucleated cell counts came from reference gene primer amplification. Measured with immunoSEQ multiplex PCR; TCRdb has only the in-frame clones, and not every one. The V and J calls and clone size are taken from that table; D and trimming were inferred from the DNA. Seen here are approximately 90,000 clones, approximately 88% observed once, and the top ten hold approximately 34%. This sequence originates from a woman older than 75 with active or convalescent COVID-19. Material: peripheral blood.

The CDR3 here is CASRRGATDTQYF. CDR3 in DNA: TGTGCCAGCCGACGGGGGGCCACAGATACGCAGTATTTT. The chain has TRBV19 and TRBJ2-3, with a possible D match to TRBD2 (7 bases). V lost 9 bases and J lost 2, with 12 bases in between. This CDR3 spans 13 amino acids. Germline CDR1 LNHDA, CDR2 SQIVND (reference sequence).